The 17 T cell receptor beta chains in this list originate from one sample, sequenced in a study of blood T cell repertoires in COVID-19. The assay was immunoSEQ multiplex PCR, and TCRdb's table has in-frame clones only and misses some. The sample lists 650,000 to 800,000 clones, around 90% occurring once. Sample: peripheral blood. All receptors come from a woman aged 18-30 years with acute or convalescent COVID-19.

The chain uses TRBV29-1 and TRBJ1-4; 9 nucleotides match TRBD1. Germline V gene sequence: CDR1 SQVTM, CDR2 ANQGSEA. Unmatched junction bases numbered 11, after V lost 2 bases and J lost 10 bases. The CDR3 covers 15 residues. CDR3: CSVESLGQGYGKLFF. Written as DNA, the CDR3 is TGCAGCGTTGAATCGTTAGGACAGGGGTATGGAAAACTGTTTTTT. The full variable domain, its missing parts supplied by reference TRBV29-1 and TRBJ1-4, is SAVISQKPSRDICQRGTSLTIQCQVDSQVTMMFWYRQQPGQSLTLIATANQGSEATYESGFVIDKFPISRPNLTFSTLTVSNMSPEDSSIYLCSVESLGQGYGKLFFGSGTQLSVL.

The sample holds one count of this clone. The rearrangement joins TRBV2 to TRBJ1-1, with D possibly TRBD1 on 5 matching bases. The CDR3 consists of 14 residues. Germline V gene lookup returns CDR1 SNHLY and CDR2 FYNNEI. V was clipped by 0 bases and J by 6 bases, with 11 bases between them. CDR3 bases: TGTGCCAGCAGTGAAGCCGGGGGTAGCCCTGAAGCTTTCTTT. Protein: CASSEAGGSPEAFF.

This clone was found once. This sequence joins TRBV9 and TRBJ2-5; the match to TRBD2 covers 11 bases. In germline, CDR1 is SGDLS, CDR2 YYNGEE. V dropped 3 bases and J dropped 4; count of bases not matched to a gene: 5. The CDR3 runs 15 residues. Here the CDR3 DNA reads TGTGCCAGCAGCGCGGGACTAGCGGTGGTAGAGACCCAGTACTTC. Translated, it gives CASSAGLAVVETQYF.

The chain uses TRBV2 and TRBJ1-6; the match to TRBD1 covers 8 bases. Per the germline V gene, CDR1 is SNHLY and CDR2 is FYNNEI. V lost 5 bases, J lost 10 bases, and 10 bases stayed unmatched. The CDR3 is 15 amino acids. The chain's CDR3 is CASSQTGVGGSPLHF. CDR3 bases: TGTGCCAGCAGTCAGACAGGGGTAGGGGGATCACCCCTCCACTTT.

CDR3 sequence reads: CASSPHDLNGYTF. The CDR3 nucleotides read TGTGCCAGCAGTCCCCATGACTTAAATGGCTACACCTTC. The V call is TRBV27, the J call TRBJ1-2, with D uncertain. The V gene lost 5 bases and the J gene lost 6 bases, with 13 bases spanning the gap. The germline gives CDR1 MNHEY, CDR2 SMNVEV (reference sequence). The CDR3 consists of 13 residues.

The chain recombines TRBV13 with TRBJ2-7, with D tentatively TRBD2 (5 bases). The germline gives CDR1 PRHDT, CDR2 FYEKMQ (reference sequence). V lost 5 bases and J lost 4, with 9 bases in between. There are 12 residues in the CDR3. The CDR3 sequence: CASSAGKYEQYF. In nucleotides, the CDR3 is TGTGCCAGCAGCGCCGGGAAGTACGAGCAGTACTTC. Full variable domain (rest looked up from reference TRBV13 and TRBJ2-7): AAGVIQSPRHLIKEKRETATLKCYPIPRHDTVYWYQQGPGQDPQFLISFYEKMQSDKGSIPDRFSAQQFSDYHSELNMSSLELGDSALYFCASSAGKYEQYFGPGTRLTVT.

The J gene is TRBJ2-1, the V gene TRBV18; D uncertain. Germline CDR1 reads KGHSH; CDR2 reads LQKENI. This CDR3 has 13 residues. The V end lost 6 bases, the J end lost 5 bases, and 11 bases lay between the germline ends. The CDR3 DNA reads TGTGCCAGCTCCTATTTCGGAGACAATGAGCAGTTCTTC. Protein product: CASSYFGDNEQFF.

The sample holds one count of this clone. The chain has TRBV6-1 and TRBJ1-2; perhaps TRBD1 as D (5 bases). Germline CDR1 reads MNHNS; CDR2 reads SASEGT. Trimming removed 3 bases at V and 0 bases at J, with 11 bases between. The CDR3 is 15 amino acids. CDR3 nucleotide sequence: TGTGCCAGCAGTGACCCGGACACAGCTAACTATGGCTACACCTTC. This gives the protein CASSDPDTANYGYTF.

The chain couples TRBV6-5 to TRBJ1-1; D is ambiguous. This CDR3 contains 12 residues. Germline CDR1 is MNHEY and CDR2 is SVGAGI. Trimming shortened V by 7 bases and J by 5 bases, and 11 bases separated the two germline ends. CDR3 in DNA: TGTGCCAGCAATCTAGGTGGGACTGAAGCTTTCTTT. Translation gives CASNLGGTEAFF.

DNA of the CDR3: TGCGCCAGCAGCCCGTCGAACGTGGCAGGGTCCTACGAGCAGTACTTC. It codes for CASSPSNVAGSYEQYF. V usage is TRBV5-1 and J usage is TRBJ2-7; TRBD1 might be the D (5 bases). Trimming shortened V by 4 bases and J by 1 base, and 18 bases separated the two germline ends. The CDR3 totals 16 residues. CDR1 and CDR2 from the germline V gene are SGHRS and YFSETQ.

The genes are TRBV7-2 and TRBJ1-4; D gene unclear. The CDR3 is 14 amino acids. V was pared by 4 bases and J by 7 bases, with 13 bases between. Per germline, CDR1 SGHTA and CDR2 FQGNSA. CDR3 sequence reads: CASSSPGVGEKLFF. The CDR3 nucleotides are TGTGCCAGCAGCTCGCCCGGGGTGGGTGAAAAACTGTTTTTT. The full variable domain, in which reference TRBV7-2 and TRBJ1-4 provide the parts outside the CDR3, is GAGVSQSPSNKVTEKGKDVELRCDPISGHTALYWYRQSLGQGLEFLIYFQGNSAPDKSGLPSDRFSAERTGGSVSTLTIQRTQQEDSAVYLCASSSPGVGEKLFFGSGTQLSVL.

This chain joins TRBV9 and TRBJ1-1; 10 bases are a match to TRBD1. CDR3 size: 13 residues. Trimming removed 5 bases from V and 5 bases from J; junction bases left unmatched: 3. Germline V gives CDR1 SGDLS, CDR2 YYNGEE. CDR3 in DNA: TGTGCCAGCAGTCGGACAGGGGGGACTGAAGCTTTCTTT. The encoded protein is CASSRTGGTEAFF.

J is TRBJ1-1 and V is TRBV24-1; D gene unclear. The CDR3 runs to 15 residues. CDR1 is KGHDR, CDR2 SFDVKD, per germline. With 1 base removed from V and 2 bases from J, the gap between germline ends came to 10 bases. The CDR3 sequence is CATSDLRLRNTEAFF. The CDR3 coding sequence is TGTGCCACCAGTGATTTAAGACTGAGAAACACTGAAGCTTTCTTT.

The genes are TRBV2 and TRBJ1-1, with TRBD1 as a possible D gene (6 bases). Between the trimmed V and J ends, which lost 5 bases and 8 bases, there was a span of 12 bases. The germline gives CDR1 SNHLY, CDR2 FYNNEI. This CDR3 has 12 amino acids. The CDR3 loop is CASSMGGQEAFF. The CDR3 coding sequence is TGTGCCAGCAGTATGGGGGGGCAGGAAGCTTTCTTT.

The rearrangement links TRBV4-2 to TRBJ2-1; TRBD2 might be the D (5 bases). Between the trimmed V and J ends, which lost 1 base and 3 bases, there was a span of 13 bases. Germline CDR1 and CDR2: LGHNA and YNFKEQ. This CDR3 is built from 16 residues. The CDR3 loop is CASSQGFSEIYNEQFF. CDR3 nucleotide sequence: TGTGCCAGCAGCCAAGGTTTTAGCGAGATCTACAATGAGCAGTTCTTC.

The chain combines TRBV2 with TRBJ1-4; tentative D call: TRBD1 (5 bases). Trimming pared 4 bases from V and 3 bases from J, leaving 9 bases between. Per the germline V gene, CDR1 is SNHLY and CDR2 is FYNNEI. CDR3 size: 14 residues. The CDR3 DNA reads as TGTGCCAGCAGTGGGCAGGGCTCTAATGAAAAACTGTTTTTT. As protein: CASSGQGSNEKLFF.

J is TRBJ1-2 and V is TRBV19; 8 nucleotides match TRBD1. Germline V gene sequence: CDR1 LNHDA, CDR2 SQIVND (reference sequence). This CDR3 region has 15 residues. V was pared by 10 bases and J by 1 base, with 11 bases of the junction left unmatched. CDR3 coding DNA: TGTGCCACCCAACCTAGGACAGGGATTAACTATGGCTACACCTTC. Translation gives CATQPRTGINYGYTF.